These T cell receptor beta chains were read from a single sample in a study of CD4+ T cells in melanoma. The data were produced by immunoSEQ multiplex PCR, yet TCRdb's version contains in-frame clones alone and is incomplete. The sample carries 11,000 or so clones, roughly three quarters recorded once. Sample: cells from a culture (not recorded whether cultured in vitro). These receptors were taken from a human donor with melanoma. Each CDR3 is given with its conserved first and last residue. A D gene is named only where the DNA matches it firmly. Clone size is given for some rows only: seen once, a few or many times, or a class if the clone is expanded.

v_gene,abundance,j_gene,d_gene,CDR3aa,CDR3nt
TRBV7-9,-,TRBJ2-3,TRBD2,CASSRLLAGTTDTQYF,TGTGCCAGCAGCCGCCTACTAGCGGGGACTACAGATACGCAGTATTTT
TRBV4-1,-,TRBJ2-7,-,CASSQVPGTYSYEQYF,TGCGCCAGCAGCCAAGTTCCCGGGACGTACTCCTACGAGCAGTACTTC
TRBV9,-,TRBJ2-4,TRBD1,CASSAGTGQNIQYF,TGTGCCAGCAGCGCCGGGACAGGACAAAACATTCAGTACTTC
TRBV4-1,-,TRBJ2-3,TRBD2,CASSLFSGTSVSTDTQYF,TGCGCCAGCAGTCTTTTCTCCGGGACTAGCGTTAGCACAGATACGCAGTATTTT
TRBV5-6,-,TRBJ1-5,-,CASSFQGHNQPQHF,TGTGCCAGCAGCTTCCAGGGTCACAATCAGCCCCAGCATTTT
TRBV2,few,TRBJ1-4,-,CASSPRGRNEKLFF,TGTGCCAGCAGTCCGAGGGGGAGGAATGAAAAACTGTTTTTT
TRBV10-3,-,TRBJ2-7,TRBD2,CAISETGGPRTYEQYF,TGTGCCATCAGTGAGACGGGGGGGCCGAGAACCTACGAGCAGTACTTC
TRBV6-1,few,TRBJ1-1,-,CASSEVRGTSEAFF,TGTGCCAGCAGTGAAGTTAGGGGCACCTCTGAAGCTTTCTTT
TRBV19,-,TRBJ2-5,TRBD1,CASSIPTRDRGKTQYF,TGTGCCAGTAGTATACCCACCCGGGACAGGGGAAAGACCCAGTACTTC
TRBV5-1,-,TRBJ2-6,-,CASSFRNLNSGANVLTF,TGCGCCAGCAGCTTCAGGAATTTAAACTCTGGGGCCAACGTCCTGACTTTC
TRBV29-1,once,TRBJ1-1,-,CSVVRQINTEAFF,TGCAGCGTTGTGCGGCAGATAAACACTGAAGCTTTCTTT
TRBV4-2,-,TRBJ1-2,-,CASSRGGDSLYGYTF,TGTGCCAGCAGCCGGGGGGGAGACTCATTGTATGGCTACACCTTC
TRBV5-1,few,TRBJ2-7,-,CASSLADVGLAYEQYF,TGCGCCAGCAGCTTGGCCGATGTCGGTCTAGCCTACGAGCAGTACTTC
TRBV6-5,-,TRBJ2-6,-,CASSLSGPGANVLTF,TGTGCCAGCAGTTTATCGGGCCCTGGGGCCAACGTCCTGACTTTC
TRBV7-3,-,TRBJ2-5,TRBD1,CASSLDRGETQYF,TGTGCCAGCAGCCTGGACAGGGGAGAGACCCAGTACTTC
TRBV7-9,-,TRBJ1-1,-,CASSSPRLFNTEAFF,TGTGCCAGCAGCTCCCCTCGGTTATTTAACACTGAAGCTTTCTTT
TRBV2,-,TRBJ2-7,TRBD2,CASITPRLASGNETKGQYF,TGTGCCAGCATCACTCCTCGTTTGGCTAGCGGGAACGAAACTAAAGGGCAGTACTTC
TRBV2,-,TRBJ2-2,TRBD1,CASSGQGGTGELFF,TGTGCCAGCAGTGGACAGGGGGGTACCGGGGAGCTGTTTTTT
TRBV2,-,TRBJ1-5,TRBD1,CASTSGGGRNQPQHF,TGTGCCAGCACCTCTGGAGGGGGCCGCAATCAGCCCCAGCATTTT
TRBV5-4,-,TRBJ2-5,TRBD2,CASSTGPLAAQETQYF,TGTGCCAGCAGCACGGGGCCACTAGCGGCGCAAGAGACCCAGTACTTC
TRBV2,-,TRBJ2-3,-,CASWDLSDTQYF,TGTGCCAGCTGGGACTTATCAGATACGCAGTATTTT
TRBV28,-,TRBJ1-2,-,CASRPRVTYGYTF,TGTGCCAGCAGACCCAGGGTAACCTATGGCTACACCTTC
TRBV15,-,TRBJ1-4,-,CATSYRKQTNEKLFF,TGTGCCACCAGCTACAGGAAACAGACTAATGAAAAACTGTTTTTT
TRBV11-3,-,TRBJ2-7,TRBD1,CASGTGDEQYF,TGTGCCAGCGGGACAGGGGACGAGCAGTACTTC
TRBV18,-,TRBJ1-2,-,CASSPVQGLGYGYTF,TGTGCCAGCTCACCGGTACAGGGTCTCGGCTATGGCTACACCTTC
TRBV6-4,-,TRBJ1-3,-,CANPRGAGNTIYF,TGTGCCAACCCTCGGGGGGCTGGAAACACCATATATTTT
TRBV5-4,few,TRBJ2-3,TRBD2,CASSLGAGVSTDTQYF,TGTGCCAGCAGCTTGGGAGCGGGGGTTAGCACAGATACGCAGTATTTT